The 27 T cell receptor beta chains below were found in one sample sequenced in a study of blood T cell repertoires in COVID-19. Some clones are missing from TCRdb's copy, which holds only in-frame ones; the method was immunoSEQ multiplex PCR. The sample shows about 64,000 clones, around nine tenths of them seen only once. The sequencing input was PBMCs or T cells enriched from blood (not recorded which). All receptors derive from a woman in her forties who had recovered from COVID-19.

This clone has a handful of counts. The rearrangement uses TRBV3-1 (or the pseudogene TRBV3-2) and TRBJ1-2; 7 nucleotides agree with TRBD1. The CDR3 consists of 12 residues. With 1 base clipped from V and 13 bases from J, the junction kept 6 bases outside the gene matches. Per germline, CDR1 LGHDT and CDR2 YNNKEL (reference sequence). CDR3 amino acids: CASSQGDRGGTF. The CDR3 bases are TGTGCCAGCAGCCAAGGGGACAGAGGAGGCACCTTC.

The chain uses TRBV12-3 or TRBV12-4 and TRBJ1-5; the match to TRBD1 covers 11 bases. The CDR3 is 13 residues long. V dropped 3 bases and J dropped 11; count of bases not matched to a gene: 3. As DNA, the CDR3 is TGTGCCAGCAGTTTCCAGGGACAGGGGGCCCAGCATTTT. Encoded protein: CASSFQGQGAQHF.

The chain uses TRBV5-4 and TRBJ2-3; TRBD2 matches at 11 bases. The CDR3 runs 16 residues. The V gene's germline CDR1 is SGHNT and CDR2 YYREEE (reference sequence). V dropped 4 bases and J dropped 1; count of bases not matched to a gene: 5. Written as DNA, the CDR3 is TGTGCCAGCAGCCCACTAGCGGGGGTGCGCACAGATACGCAGTATTTT. Its translation is CASSPLAGVRTDTQYF.

The V gene is TRBV3-1 (or the pseudogene TRBV3-2), the J gene TRBJ2-1, with a tentative D call TRBD2 (5 bases). Trimming removed 1 base at V and 0 bases at J, with 7 bases between. Per germline, CDR1 LGHDT and CDR2 YNNKEL (reference sequence). The CDR3 runs to 15 residues. This chain's CDR3 is CASSQGRSSYNEQFF. In nucleotides, the CDR3 is TGTGCCAGCAGCCAAGGGAGGAGCTCCTACAATGAGCAGTTCTTC.

This chain connects TRBV28 to TRBJ2-1; 8 bases fit TRBD1. The CDR3 consists of 19 residues. Germline CDR1 and CDR2: MDHEN and SYDVKM. DNA of the CDR3: TGTGCTCCCCCAGATTCCCGGACAGGGAGAGCAATGTCCTACAATGAGCAGTTCTTC. Amino acid sequence: CAPPDSRTGRAMSYNEQFF.

V gene TRBV29-1 combines with J gene TRBJ2-3; D gene ambiguous. Trimming pared 5 bases from V and 4 bases from J, leaving 13 bases between. The CDR3 covers 13 residues. Germline CDR1 and CDR2: SQVTM and ANQGSEA. The CDR3 DNA reads TGCAGCGTTACGACAACTGGCCCAGATACGCAGTATTTT. This codes for CSVTTTGPDTQYF.

The chain carries TRBV3-1 (or the pseudogene TRBV3-2) and TRBJ1-3; D is possibly TRBD1 (6 bases). Germline CDR1 and CDR2: LGHDT and YNNKEL (reference sequence). The CDR3 runs 17 residues. The V gene lost 0 bases and the J gene lost 4 bases, with 16 bases spanning the gap. The CDR3 region is CASSQEYRAVRGNTIYF. CDR3 coding DNA: TGTGCCAGCAGCCAAGAGTACAGGGCCGTGAGGGGAAACACCATATATTTT.

This chain links TRBV18 with TRBJ2-2; the D is unclear. Germline-derived CDR1 and CDR2 are KGHSH and LQKENI. The V end was cut by 8 bases, the J end by 5 bases, with 21 bases between. The CDR3 contains 16 residues. CDR3 protein: CASASLNLLLTGELFF. CDR3 DNA sequence: TGTGCCAGCGCATCGCTAAACCTTCTTCTGACCGGGGAGCTGTTTTTT.

The chain has TRBV19 and TRBJ1-5, with a tentative D call TRBD1 (6 bases). V was pared by 3 bases and J by 7 bases, with 13 bases between. CDR1 LNHDA and CDR2 SQIVND come from the germline V gene (reference sequence). This CDR3 region has 14 residues. DNA of the CDR3: TGTGCCAGTAGTATCAGGGGTGGGCGGCAGCCCCAGCATTTT. The encoded protein is CASSIRGGRQPQHF.

This clone was seen just once. The chain recombines TRBV24-1 with TRBJ2-2; 12 nucleotides align to TRBD2. The CDR3 has 13 amino acids. Germline values: CDR1 KGHDR, CDR2 SFDVKD. DNA of the CDR3: TGTGCTGCTAGCGGGGGGGCTCCCGGGGAGCTGTTTTTT. This sequence encodes CAASGGAPGELFF.

The V call is TRBV5-6, the J call TRBJ1-1; possibly TRBD1 for D (5 bases). There are 14 residues in the CDR3. Trimming took 0 bases from V and 5 from J, leaving 11 bases between them. The germline V gene encodes CDR1 SGHDT and CDR2 YYEEEE. CDR3 in amino acids: CASSLDGGSTEAFF. DNA of the CDR3: TGTGCCAGCAGCTTGGATGGGGGGTCTACTGAAGCTTTCTTT.

The chain employs TRBV4-2 and TRBJ2-5; D might be TRBD2 (5 bases). Germline CDR1 reads LGHNA; CDR2 reads YNFKEQ. This CDR3 spans 15 amino acids. Between the trimmed V and J ends, which lost 5 bases and 2 bases, there was a span of 15 bases. CDR3 sequence reads: CASSANGEIQETQYF. The CDR3 nucleotides are TGTGCCAGCAGCGCTAACGGGGAGATACAAGAGACCCAGTACTTC.

The chain recombines TRBV7-9 with TRBJ1-1; D is uncertain. The CDR3 is made up of 13 amino acids. From germline, CDR1 is SEHNR and CDR2 FQNEAQ (reference sequence). V lost 3 bases and J 3 bases, leaving 8 bases between the germline ends. The CDR3 DNA sequence: TGTGCCAGCAGCTTTAGTTTCGACACTGAAGCTTTCTTT. Protein product: CASSFSFDTEAFF.

J is TRBJ1-2 and V is TRBV21-1; TRBD1 reflects the table's D call only, with no check against the DNA. TRBV21-1 is a pseudogene locus. The CDR3 runs to 16 residues. CDR3 in amino acids: CASSNWCSYPAGGYTF. The CDR3, as DNA: TGTGCCAGCAGCAATTGGTGCTCTTATCCAGCAGGTGGCTACACCTTC.

The chain is built from TRBV5-8 and TRBJ1-4; 9 nucleotides line up with TRBD1. The CDR3 is made up of 15 amino acids. CDR1 is SGHTS and CDR2 is YDEGEE in the germline V gene. After removal of 4 bases from V and 4 bases from J, the junction contained 5 bases not matched to a gene. The CDR3 DNA is TGTGCCAGCAGCCGAGCGGGACAGGGTAATGAAAAACTGTTTTTT. Translating it yields CASSRAGQGNEKLFF.

This chain connects TRBV11-3 to TRBJ2-5; 7 bases match TRBD1. This CDR3 has 14 residues. Germline V CDR1 and CDR2: SGHNT, YENEEA. V lost 1 base to trimming and J lost 5 bases; unmatched junction nucleotides: 4. CDR3 nucleotides: TGTGCCAGCAGCTTAGGACAGGGACAGGAGACCCAGTACTTC. Protein product: CASSLGQGQETQYF.

The V call is TRBV12-3 or TRBV12-4, the J call TRBJ1-2; TRBD1 matches 8 bases. The CDR3 runs to 12 residues. The junction had 5 bases not matched to a gene; V was cut back by 6 bases and J by 8 bases. This CDR3 is CASRPGQAGYTF. CDR3 coding DNA: TGTGCCAGCAGGCCGGGACAGGCCGGCTACACCTTC.

The CDR3 nucleotides are TGTGCCAGCAGCAACTACAGGGGCCGAAGCTCCTACGAGCAGTACTTC. The encoded protein is CASSNYRGRSSYEQYF. This rearrangement joins TRBV3-1 (or the pseudogene TRBV3-2) to TRBJ2-7, with TRBD1 identical over 7 bases. This CDR3 has 16 residues. Per the germline V gene, CDR1 is LGHDT and CDR2 is YNNKEL (reference sequence). After removal of 5 bases from V and 0 bases from J, the junction contained 10 bases not matched to a gene.

This clone was counted a single time. V is TRBV10-1 and J is TRBJ2-2, with D unresolved. This CDR3 contains 13 residues. V lost 7 bases, J lost 2 bases, and 8 bases lay in between. Per germline, CDR1 WNHNN and CDR2 SYGVQD (reference sequence). The CDR3 is CASKPGNTGELFF. The CDR3 DNA reads as TGCGCCAGCAAGCCGGGTAACACCGGGGAGCTGTTTTTT.

This clone has just a few counts. The gene calls are TRBV3-1 (or the pseudogene TRBV3-2) and TRBJ2-5; 11 nucleotides align to TRBD2. The CDR3 is 15 amino acids. Germline V gene data show CDR1 as LGHDT and CDR2 as YNNKEL (reference sequence). The V and J ends lost 4 bases and 5 bases, in that order; junction bases with no gene match: 6. The CDR3 DNA sequence: TGTGCCAGCAGCCTGGGTAGCGGGGGGGGTGAGACCCAGTACTTC. It encodes CASSLGSGGGETQYF.

The J gene is TRBJ2-3, the V gene TRBV5-1; 7 nucleotides align to TRBD2. Germline V CDR1 and CDR2: SGHRS, YFSETQ. The CDR3 is made up of 15 amino acids. V shed 4 bases and J 1 base; nucleotides not matched to a gene: 6. CDR3 sequence reads: CASSGGLGRTDTQYF. CDR3 coding DNA: TGCGCCAGCAGCGGAGGACTAGGACGCACAGATACGCAGTATTTT.

The rearrangement joins TRBV21-1 to TRBJ1-1; TRBD1, the table's D call, lacks a check against the DNA. TRBV21-1 is annotated as a pseudogene. The CDR3 runs to 13 residues. CDR3 in DNA: TGTGCCAGCAGCAACGTGGGGGCGCAAGAAGCTTTCTTT. Its translation: CASSNVGAQEAFF.

The chain has TRBV4-1 and TRBJ2-7; TRBD2 matches at 7 bases. This CDR3 comprises 15 residues. Germline V gene data show CDR1 as MGHRA and CDR2 as YSYEKL. Trimming cost V 6 bases and J 1 base; bases outside gene matches: 9. DNA for the CDR3: TGCGCCAGCAGTCCGAGCGGGGAGGGATCCTACGAGCAGTACTTC. This codes for CASSPSGEGSYEQYF.

The rearrangement joins TRBV6-5 to TRBJ1-1; tentatively, D is TRBD1 (5 bases). Trimming pared 5 bases from V and 9 bases from J, leaving 16 bases between. This CDR3 has 13 residues. CDR1 is MNHEY and CDR2 is SVGAGI in the germline V gene. The DNA for the CDR3 is TGTGCCAGCAGTCGCGAAACCGACAGCCAAGCTTTCTTT. Translation gives CASSRETDSQAFF.

The gene calls are TRBV19 and TRBJ2-1; D not resolved. From germline, CDR1 is LNHDA and CDR2 SQIVND (reference sequence). The CDR3 runs 13 residues. V was trimmed by 7 bases and J by 5 bases, leaving 12 bases between them. CDR3 sequence: CASKMAGDNEQFF. The CDR3 DNA reads TGTGCCAGTAAAATGGCCGGAGACAATGAGCAGTTCTTC.

This chain links TRBV5-4 with TRBJ2-3, with TRBD1 matching 9 bases. This CDR3 has 14 amino acids. Germline CDR1 and CDR2: SGHNT and YYREEE (reference sequence). The V segment lost 3 bases and the J segment 4 bases; nucleotides outside the gene matches: 3. The CDR3 sequence is CASSWDRDADTQYF. Written as DNA, the CDR3 is TGTGCCAGCAGCTGGGACAGGGACGCAGATACGCAGTATTTT.

The chain carries TRBV27 and TRBJ2-1; possible D gene TRBD1, 8 bases. The V end lost 9 bases, the J end lost 5 bases, and 14 bases lay between the germline ends. CDR1 is MNHEY, CDR2 SMNVEV, per germline (reference sequence). The CDR3 loop spans 13 amino acids. CDR3: CASIQGGHNEQFF. The CDR3 bases are TGTGCCAGTATACAGGGGGGGCACAATGAGCAGTTCTTC.